The clone carrying this T cell receptor (beta chain) has only a few counts. The antigen is not known. The sample originates from a study of identical twins. The study's findings and limits: Memory repertoires showed no such pattern, whereas abundant cord blood beta clonotypes carried fewer insertions.

Trimming took off 6 bases at V and 6 bases at J, with 13 bases between the two ends. This CDR3 comprises 13 residues. Germline-derived CDR1 and CDR2 are SGHTA and FQGNSA. TCRdb re-called the 5' RACE reads through MiXCR, storing one row per CDR3 protein. The repertoire consists of 1.5 million to 2 million distinct CDR3 sequences, with around 33% occurring once and the leading ten covering roughly 0.3%. The rearrangement uses TRBV7-2 and TRBJ2-3; D gene unclear. The source material was cord blood. This sequence originates from a newborn girl in good health. The chain's CDR3 is CASRSGRSDTQYF. CDR3 DNA sequence: TGTGCCAGCAGGTCCGGTCGCTCCGATACGCAGTATTTT.